Presented here are 21 T cell receptor beta chains from one specimen sequenced in a study of control samples from healthy donors and cancer patients. Generated by immunoSEQ multiplex PCR, the TCRdb table keeps only in-frame clones and is missing some. The data contain fewer than 200,000 clones, around 91% of them singletons. Sequences were obtained from blood. These receptors all stem from a woman aged 45-65 years in good health.

The V call is TRBV7-2, the J call TRBJ1-3, with D perhaps TRBD1 (6 bases). Germline V gene sequence: CDR1 SGHTA, CDR2 FQGNSA. CDR3 size: 15 residues. Trimming removed 5 bases at V and 4 bases at J, with 15 bases between. The DNA for the CDR3 is TGTGCCAGCAGCCTCCAGGGGAGTCACGGAAACACCATATATTTT. It codes for CASSLQGSHGNTIYF.

The chain combines TRBV19 with TRBJ2-7; 8 bases agree with TRBD1. This CDR3 region has 14 residues. Trimming at V came to 1 base and at J to 4 bases, leaving 3 bases not matched to a gene. The germline gives CDR1 LNHDA, CDR2 SQIVND (reference sequence). The CDR3 region has the DNA TGTGCCAGTAGTATAGGGACAGGGCGATACGAGCAGTACTTC. It is translated as CASSIGTGRYEQYF.

The chain is built from TRBV12-3 or TRBV12-4 and TRBJ1-2; 8 bases align to TRBD1. The junction had 9 bases not matched to a gene; V was cut back by 7 bases and J by 8 bases. The CDR3 runs to 13 residues. The CDR3 loop reads CASTMTGVSGYTF. CDR3 nucleotides: TGTGCCAGCACCATGACAGGGGTAAGCGGCTACACCTTC.

V is TRBV6-5 and J is TRBJ1-2, with a tentative D call TRBD1 (6 bases). Trimming removed 7 bases at V and 8 bases at J, with 20 bases between. The germline gives CDR1 MNHEY, CDR2 SVGAGI. The CDR3 extends over 14 amino acids. CDR3 amino acids: CASNAWDTDGGYTF. CDR3 nucleotides: TGTGCCAGCAATGCCTGGGACACCGATGGAGGCTACACCTTC.

The CDR3 loop reads CASSRGRGAFF. The CDR3 region has the DNA TGTGCCAGCAGTAGAGGGCGGGGAGCTTTCTTT. The J gene is TRBJ1-1, the V gene TRBV28; D not certain. Germline CDR1 reads MDHEN; CDR2 reads SYDVKM. The CDR3 is made up of 11 amino acids. Trimming left V 5 bases short and J 10 bases short, with 11 bases between.

The CDR3 nucleotides read TGTGCCGGCCGACAGGGAGGAACCAATCAGCCCCAGCATTTT. Translated: CAGRQGGTNQPQHF. The chain couples TRBV28 to TRBJ1-5; 7 bases agree with TRBD1. Germline CDR1 is MDHEN and CDR2 is SYDVKM. J lost 3 bases, V lost 11 bases, and 10 bases had no gene match. The CDR3 consists of 14 residues.

The chain carries TRBV5-1 and TRBJ2-2; tentative D call: TRBD1 (6 bases). CDR1 is SGHRS, CDR2 YFSETQ, per germline. This CDR3 region has 19 residues. V gave up 2 bases and J gave up 4 bases, with 24 bases separating them. In DNA form, the CDR3 reads TGCGCCAGCAGCTTCTTTCAGGGGCGCCGGATGGGGGCCACCGGGGAGCTGTTTTTT. Its translation: CASSFFQGRRMGATGELFF.

The rearrangement uses TRBV5-1 and TRBJ1-3; 7 bases fit TRBD1. With V trimmed by 0 bases and J by 0 bases, 12 bases remained unmatched. CDR1 is SGHRS, CDR2 YFSETQ, per germline. The CDR3 has 19 residues. The CDR3 sequence: CASSLVGQAERLSGNTIYF. The CDR3 DNA is TGCGCCAGCAGCTTGGTCGGACAGGCGGAACGACTCTCTGGAAACACCATATATTTT. Filled out from reference TRBV5-1 and TRBJ1-3, the complete variable domain reads KAGVTQTPRYLIKTRGQQVTLSCSPISGHRSVSWYQQTPGQGLQFLFEYFSETQRNKGNFPGRFSGRQFSNSRSEMNVSTLELGDSALYLCASSLVGQAERLSGNTIYFGEGSWLTVV.

The rearrangement joins TRBV5-4 to TRBJ2-7, with a weak D call TRBD1 (5 bases). V lost 2 bases and J 3 bases, leaving 6 bases between the germline ends. The CDR3 extends over 12 amino acids. CDR1 is SGHNT and CDR2 is YYREEE in the germline V gene (reference sequence). This CDR3 is CASSFDSYEQYF. The CDR3 coding sequence is TGTGCCAGCAGCTTCGACAGCTACGAGCAGTACTTC.

This sequence joins TRBV9 and TRBJ2-5; 7 bases map to TRBD2. V shed 0 bases and J 1 base; nucleotides not matched to a gene: 6. CDR1 SGDLS and CDR2 YYNGEE come from the germline V gene. The CDR3 is 16 amino acids. The CDR3 DNA is TGTGCCAGCAGCGTAGAGTGGGGGGGAAGCCAAGAGACCCAGTACTTC. This codes for CASSVEWGGSQETQYF.

This sequence joins TRBV30 and TRBJ1-1; D remains unclear. From germline, CDR1 is GTSNPN and CDR2 SVGIG (reference sequence). The V end lost 2 bases, the J end lost 3 bases, and 19 bases lay between the germline ends. CDR3 size: 16 residues. For the CDR3, the DNA is TGTGCCTGGAGTCCTTATGGGCGGCTTATGGACACTGAAGCTTTCTTT. It encodes CAWSPYGRLMDTEAFF.

The rearrangement links TRBV9 to TRBJ2-2; D might be TRBD1 (6 bases). CDR1 is SGDLS and CDR2 is YYNGEE in the germline V gene. V was clipped by 4 bases and J by 0 bases, with 10 bases between them. The CDR3 has 15 amino acids. CDR3 sequence: CASSSRTANTGELFF. DNA of the CDR3: TGTGCCAGCAGCTCCAGGACAGCGAACACCGGGGAGCTGTTTTTT.

CDR3 DNA sequence: TGTGCCAGCAGCCAAGGGGGCATCCACGAGCAGTACTTC. This translates into CASSQGGIHEQYF. The gene calls are TRBV9 and TRBJ2-7; 7 positions agree with TRBD1. Germline V gives CDR1 SGDLS, CDR2 YYNGEE. The CDR3 sequence is 13 residues long. Trimming took 4 bases from V and 5 from J; bases not matched to a gene: 6.

The table lists this clone with a count of one. The chain joins TRBV2 to TRBJ2-5, with D maybe TRBD2 (6 bases). CDR3 length: 16 amino acids. With 6 bases removed from V and 2 bases from J, the gap between germline ends came to 19 bases. Looked up from germline, CDR1 is SNHLY and CDR2 is FYNNEI. As DNA, the CDR3 is TGTGCCAGCAGGGGGGGTCGGGTCAGCATTCAAGAGACCCAGTACTTC. Its translation is CASRGGRVSIQETQYF.

The chain employs TRBV6-1 and TRBJ1-4; 8 nucleotides line up with TRBD1. The CDR3 totals 16 residues. Trimming cost V 4 bases and J 6 bases; bases outside gene matches: 10. The germline CDR1 and CDR2 sequences are MNHNS and SASEGT. Here the CDR3 reads CASSGRTETGDEKLFF. CDR3 bases: TGTGCCAGCAGTGGTCGGACCGAGACAGGGGATGAAAAACTGTTTTTT.

The chain uses TRBV9 and TRBJ1-1; D ambiguous. This CDR3 comprises 15 residues. V gave up 3 bases and J gave up 6 bases, with 18 bases separating them. The germline V gene has CDR1 SGDLS and CDR2 YYNGEE. The CDR3 here is CASSARALMHAEAFF. CDR3 coding DNA: TGTGCCAGCAGCGCCCGGGCCTTAATGCACGCTGAAGCTTTCTTT.

The chain employs TRBV18 and TRBJ2-6; D remains ambiguous. Trimming pared 3 bases from V and 1 base from J, leaving 16 bases between. The CDR3 totals 18 residues. CDR1 is KGHSH and CDR2 is LQKENI in the germline V gene. The CDR3 nucleotides read TGTGCCAGCTCACCTTCGACGGTACAAGATTCTGGGGCCAACGTCCTGACTTTC. Translation: CASSPSTVQDSGANVLTF.

The rearrangement uses TRBV3-1 (or the pseudogene TRBV3-2) and TRBJ2-2; TRBD1 matches at 9 bases. The germline CDR1 and CDR2 sequences are LGHDT and YNNKEL (reference sequence). The CDR3 has 14 residues. V gave up 6 bases and J gave up 1 base; unmatched junction bases: 0. Here the CDR3 DNA reads TGTGCCAGCAGGGGACAGGGGAACACCGGGGAGCTGTTTTTT. It yields the protein CASRGQGNTGELFF.

The chain links TRBV9 to TRBJ2-5; D possibly matches TRBD1 or TRBD2 (5 bases each). The germline CDR1 and CDR2 sequences are SGDLS and YYNGEE. This CDR3 contains 16 residues. The V end was cut by 0 bases, the J end by 2 bases, with 14 bases between. The CDR3 nucleotides read TGTGCCAGCAGCGTAGTTTCCCCGGGGCCGCAAGAGACCCAGTACTTC. It encodes CASSVVSPGPQETQYF.

The chain couples TRBV27 to TRBJ2-7; 9 nucleotides agree with TRBD2. J gave up 4 bases and V 0 bases, and 10 bases lay outside the gene matches. The CDR3 length is 17 residues. The V gene's germline CDR1 is MNHEY and CDR2 SMNVEV (reference sequence). The CDR3 DNA sequence: TGTGCCAGCAGTTTATCCTTTAGACTAGCGGAGAGATACGAGCAGTACTTC. Its protein is CASSLSFRLAERYEQYF.

J is TRBJ2-5 and V is TRBV7-7, with D perhaps assigned TRBD1 or TRBD2 (5 bases each). Per the germline V gene, CDR1 is SSHAT and CDR2 is FNYEAQ (reference sequence). This CDR3 is built from 14 residues. Trimming cost V 3 bases and J 4 bases, with 12 bases left between them. The CDR3 region has the DNA TGTGCCAGCAGCTTCGGACTGAGGGGAGAGACCCAGTACTTC. Amino acid sequence: CASSFGLRGETQYF.